These T cell receptor beta chains were read from a single sample in a study of OX40 agonist ivuxolimab in advanced cancers. Clones were read by immunoSEQ multiplex PCR, and TCRdb kept only the in-frame ones, dropping some. The table includes roughly 69,000 clones, over 80% detected once. Source: CD4+ or CD8+ T cells sorted from blood, taken in a trial of the OX40 agonist ivuxolimab. The receptors were sampled from an adult with an advanced solid tumor such as melanoma, head and neck, liver or kidney cancer. The CDR3 runs from the conserved cysteine through the conserved F or W. A D gene is named only where the DNA matches it firmly. Part of the rows lack a size; the others show once, few, many or a class for expanded clones.

cdr3_nt	cdr3_aa	j_call	v_call	clone_size	d_call
TGTGCCAGCAGCGTGGGGGAACTGAACACTGAAGCTTTCTTT	CASSVGELNTEAFF	TRBJ1-1	TRBV9	few	-
TGTGCCAGCAGCGCACTTAGCGGGATGAGTTCCTACAATGAGCAGTTCTTC	CASSALSGMSSYNEQFF	TRBJ2-1	TRBV9	once	TRBD2
TGCGCCAGCAGCTTGATGCACACTGAAGCTTTCTTT	CASSLMHTEAFF	TRBJ1-1	TRBV5-1	-	-
TGTGCCAGCAGCTCGAGTCTCCAAGAGACCCAGTACTTC	CASSSSLQETQYF	TRBJ2-5	TRBV7-9	-	-
TGCGCCAGCAGCCAAGATCCGGGACAGGGGAATCAGCCCCAGCATTTT	CASSQDPGQGNQPQHF	TRBJ1-5	TRBV4-1	-	TRBD1
TGTGCCAGCACCTTTCCCAGGGACAGCGGTAACTACTACGAGCAGTACTTC	CASTFPRDSGNYYEQYF	TRBJ2-7	TRBV9	-	TRBD1
TGTGCCAGCAGCTCCCGGTGGACAATCCAAGAGACCCAGTACTTC	CASSSRWTIQETQYF	TRBJ2-5	TRBV13	-	-
TGTGCCATCAGTGACCCAGGGGGTCTAAGGTCCTACGAGCAGTACTTC	CAISDPGGLRSYEQYF	TRBJ2-7	TRBV10-3	-	TRBD1
TGTGCCAGCAGCTTAGTAACCAGGGGGCAGAAGTACGAGCAGTACTTC	CASSLVTRGQKYEQYF	TRBJ2-7	TRBV11-2	-	TRBD1
TGTGCCAGCAGCTTAGATTTAGGCGGGATTCTAGATACGCAGTATTTT	CASSLDLGGILDTQYF	TRBJ2-3	TRBV7-3	-	-
TGTGCCAGCAGCTCCGAGGGGTACGGCCAGCCCCAGCATTTT	CASSSEGYGQPQHF	TRBJ1-5	TRBV7-9	-	-
TGTGCCAGCAGCTCCGGGGCCTACTATGGCTACACCTTC	CASSSGAYYGYTF	TRBJ1-2	TRBV7-9	-	-
TGTGCCAGCAGTGAGATTAGCGCCATTGCTGAGCAGTACTTC	CASSEISAIAEQYF	TRBJ2-7	TRBV2	-	-
TGCAGCGTTGAATTTCTCACCGGGGAGCTGTTTTTT	CSVEFLTGELFF	TRBJ2-2	TRBV29-1	-	-
TGTGCCAGCAGCGACAACAGGGGACCAAAAGAGACCCAGTACTTC	CASSDNRGPKETQYF	TRBJ2-5	TRBV7-3	-	TRBD1
TGTGCCAGTTGGGAGGGGTCACATCAGCCCCAGCATTTT	CASWEGSHQPQHF	TRBJ1-5	TRBV19	-	-
TGCAGTGCTCTGAAGGGCAATGAGCAGTTCTTC	CSALKGNEQFF	TRBJ2-1	TRBV20-1	-	-
TGTGCCAGCAGGGGGGAACAGGGTGGCCTGAATGAGCAGTTCTTC	CASRGEQGGLNEQFF	TRBJ2-1	TRBV2	once	-
TGTGCCAGCAGCCTAGAGGTGAACACTGAAGCTTTCTTT	CASSLEVNTEAFF	TRBJ1-1	TRBV11-2	-	-
TGTGCCAGCAGCTTAGGATTCTATGAAGCTTTCTTT	CASSLGFYEAFF	TRBJ1-1	TRBV7-2	-	-
TGTGCCTGGGACGCGGGGGCTGGAAACACCATATATTTT	CAWDAGAGNTIYF	TRBJ1-3	TRBV30	-	-
TGTGCCACCAGCAGAGGGGAGGGACCCTATGGCTACACCTTC	CATSRGEGPYGYTF	TRBJ1-2	TRBV15	-	-